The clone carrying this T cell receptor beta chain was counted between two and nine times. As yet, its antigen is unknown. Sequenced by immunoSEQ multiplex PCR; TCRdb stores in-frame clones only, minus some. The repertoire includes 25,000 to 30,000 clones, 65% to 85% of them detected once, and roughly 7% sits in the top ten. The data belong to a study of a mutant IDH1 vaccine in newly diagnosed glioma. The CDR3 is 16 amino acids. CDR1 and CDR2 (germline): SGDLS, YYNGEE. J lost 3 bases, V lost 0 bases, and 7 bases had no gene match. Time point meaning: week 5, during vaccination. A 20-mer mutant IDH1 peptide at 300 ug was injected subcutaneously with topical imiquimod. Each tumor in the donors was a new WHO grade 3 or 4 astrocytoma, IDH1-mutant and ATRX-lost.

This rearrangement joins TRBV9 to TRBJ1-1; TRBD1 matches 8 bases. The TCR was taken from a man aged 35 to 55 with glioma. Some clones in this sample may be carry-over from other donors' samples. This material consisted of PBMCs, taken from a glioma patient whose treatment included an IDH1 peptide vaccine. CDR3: CASSVADDRGDTEAFF. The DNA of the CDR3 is TGTGCCAGCAGCGTAGCCGATGACAGGGGCGACACTGAAGCTTTCTTT.